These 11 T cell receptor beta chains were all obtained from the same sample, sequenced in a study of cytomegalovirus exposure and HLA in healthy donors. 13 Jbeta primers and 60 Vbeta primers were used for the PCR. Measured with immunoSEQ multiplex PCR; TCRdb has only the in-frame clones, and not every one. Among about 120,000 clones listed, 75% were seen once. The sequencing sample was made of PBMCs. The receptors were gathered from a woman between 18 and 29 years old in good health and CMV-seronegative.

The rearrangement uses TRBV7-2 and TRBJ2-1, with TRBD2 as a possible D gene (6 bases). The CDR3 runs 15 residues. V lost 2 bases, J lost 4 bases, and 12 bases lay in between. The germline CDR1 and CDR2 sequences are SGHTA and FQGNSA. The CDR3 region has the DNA TGTGCCAGCAGCTTACTCGGGGGTTCGTACAATGAGCAGTTCTTC. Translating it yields CASSLLGGSYNEQFF.

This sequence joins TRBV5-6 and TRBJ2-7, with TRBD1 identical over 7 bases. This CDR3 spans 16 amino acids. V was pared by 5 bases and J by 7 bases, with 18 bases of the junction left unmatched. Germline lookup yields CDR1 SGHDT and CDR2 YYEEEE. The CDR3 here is CASRARQGIFLVEQYF. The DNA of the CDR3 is TGTGCCAGCAGAGCTAGACAGGGAATTTTTTTGGTGGAGCAGTACTTC. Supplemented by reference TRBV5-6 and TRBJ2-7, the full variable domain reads DAGVTQSPTHLIKTRGQQVTLRCSPKSGHDTVSWYQQALGQGPQFIFQYYEEEERQRGNFPDRFSGHQFPNYSSELNVNALLLGDSALYLCASRARQGIFLVEQYFGPGTRLTVT.

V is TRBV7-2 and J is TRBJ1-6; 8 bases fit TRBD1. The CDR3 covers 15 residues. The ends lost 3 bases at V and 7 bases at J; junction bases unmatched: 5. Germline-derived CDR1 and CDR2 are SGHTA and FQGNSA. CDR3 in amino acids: CASSLWTGSNSPLHF. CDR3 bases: TGTGCCAGCAGCTTGTGGACAGGGTCAAATTCACCCCTCCACTTT. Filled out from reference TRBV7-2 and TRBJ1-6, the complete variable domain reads GAGVSQSPSNKVTEKGKDVELRCDPISGHTALYWYRQSLGQGLEFLIYFQGNSAPDKSGLPSDRFSAERTGGSVSTLTIQRTQQEDSAVYLCASSLWTGSNSPLHFGNGTRLTVT.

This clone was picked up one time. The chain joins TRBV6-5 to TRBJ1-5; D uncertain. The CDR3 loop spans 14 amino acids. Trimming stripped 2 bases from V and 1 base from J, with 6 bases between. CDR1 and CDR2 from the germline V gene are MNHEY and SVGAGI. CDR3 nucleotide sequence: TGTGCCAGCAGTTACGCACAGAGCAATCAGCCCCAGCATTTT. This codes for CASSYAQSNQPQHF.

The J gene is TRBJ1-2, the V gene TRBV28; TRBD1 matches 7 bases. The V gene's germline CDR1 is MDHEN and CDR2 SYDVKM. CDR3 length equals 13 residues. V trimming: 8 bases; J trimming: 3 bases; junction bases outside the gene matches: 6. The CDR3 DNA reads TGTGCCAGCGGTAGGGGGCGTGACTATGGCTACACCTTC. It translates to CASGRGRDYGYTF.

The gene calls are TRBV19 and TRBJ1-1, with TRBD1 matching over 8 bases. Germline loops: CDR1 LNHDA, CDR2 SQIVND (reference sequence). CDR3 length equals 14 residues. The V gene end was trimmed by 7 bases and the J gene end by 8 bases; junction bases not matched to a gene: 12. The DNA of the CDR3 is TGTGCCAGTATCCCGGACAGGGCCCCATGGGAAGCTTTCTTT. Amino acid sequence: CASIPDRAPWEAFF. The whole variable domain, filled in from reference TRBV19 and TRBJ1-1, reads DGGITQSPKYLFRKEGQNVTLSCEQNLNHDAMYWYRQDPGQGLRLIYYSQIVNDFQKGDIAEGYSVSREKKESFPLTVTSAQKNPTAFYLCASIPDRAPWEAFFGQGTRLTVV.

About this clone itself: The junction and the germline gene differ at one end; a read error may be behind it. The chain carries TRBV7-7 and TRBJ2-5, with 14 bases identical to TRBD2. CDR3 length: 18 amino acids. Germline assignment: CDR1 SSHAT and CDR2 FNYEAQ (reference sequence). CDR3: CASSLRLSGTSGGETQYF. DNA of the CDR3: TGTGCTAGCAGCTTACGGTTGTCAGGGACTAGCGGGGGAGAGACCCAGTACTTC.

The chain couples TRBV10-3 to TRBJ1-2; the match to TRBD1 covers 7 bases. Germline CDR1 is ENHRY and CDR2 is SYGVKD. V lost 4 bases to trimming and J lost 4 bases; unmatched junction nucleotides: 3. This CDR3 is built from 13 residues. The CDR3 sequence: CAISGQGSYGYTF. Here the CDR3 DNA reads TGTGCCATCAGTGGACAGGGAAGCTATGGCTACACCTTC.

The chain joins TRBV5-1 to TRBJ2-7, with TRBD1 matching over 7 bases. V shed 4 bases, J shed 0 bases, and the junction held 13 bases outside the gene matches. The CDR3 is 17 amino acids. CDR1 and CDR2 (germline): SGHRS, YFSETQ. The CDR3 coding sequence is TGCGCCAGCAGCCGAACAGGGGCCCCTCCTGACTCCTACGAGCAGTACTTC. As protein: CASSRTGAPPDSYEQYF. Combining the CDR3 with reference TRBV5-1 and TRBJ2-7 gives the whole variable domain KAGVTQTPRYLIKTRGQQVTLSCSPISGHRSVSWYQQTPGQGLQFLFEYFSETQRNKGNFPGRFSGRQFSNSRSEMNVSTLELGDSALYLCASSRTGAPPDSYEQYFGPGTRLTVT.

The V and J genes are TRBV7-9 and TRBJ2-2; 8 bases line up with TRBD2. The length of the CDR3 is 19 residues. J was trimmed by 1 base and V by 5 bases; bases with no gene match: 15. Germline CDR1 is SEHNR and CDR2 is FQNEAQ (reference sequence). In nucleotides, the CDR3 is TGTGCCAGCAGCCAGCAAGAGCGGGGGCGAGTTCGGAACACCGGGGAGCTGTTTTTT. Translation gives CASSQQERGRVRNTGELFF.

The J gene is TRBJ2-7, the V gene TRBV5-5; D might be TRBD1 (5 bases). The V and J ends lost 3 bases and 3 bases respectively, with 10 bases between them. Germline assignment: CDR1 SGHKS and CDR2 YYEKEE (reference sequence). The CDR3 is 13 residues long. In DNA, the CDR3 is TGTGCCAGCAGCTGGTCTCAGGGCTACGAGCAGTACTTC. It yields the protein CASSWSQGYEQYF.